The clone carrying this T cell receptor beta chain was seen just once. The antigen remains undetermined. Both CD45RO+ cells and CCR7-negative CD45RA+ TemRA cells were combined to make up CD8 memory. It was at deep level that the assay was run. Over several immunoSEQ plates, each subset's genomic DNA was distributed in even portions. Data came from immunoSEQ multiplex PCR; TCRdb stores just in-frame clones and leaves some out. This table holds approximately 640,000 clones, 90% found once. This specimen comes from a study of shared clonotypes between healthy human individuals. General observations from the study: In contrast to clonotypes shared by all four donors, non-shared clonotypes had lower generation probabilities.

The source material was memory CD8+ T cells from PBMCs. The subset denotes: CD45RO+ cells pooled with CCR7-negative TemRA cells. This TCR was recovered from a man aged 18 to 29 in good health. Some clones in this sample may be carry-over from other donors' samples.

As DNA, the CDR3 is TGTGCCAGCAGCTTCCCCACCCAAACGGCTTTCTTT. Its protein product is CASSFPTQTAFF. V gene TRBV5-5 combines with J gene TRBJ1-1, with no clear D. Trimming pared 2 bases from V and 11 bases from J, leaving 13 bases between. Germline V gene sequence: CDR1 SGHKS, CDR2 YYEKEE (reference sequence). CDR3 length: 12 residues. The entire variable domain, with the rest obtained from reference TRBV5-5 and TRBJ1-1, is as follows: DAGVTQSPTHLIKTRGQQVTLRCSPISGHKSVSWYQQVLGQGPQFIFQYYEKEERGRGNFPDRFSARQFPNYSSELNVNALLLGDSALYLCASSFPTQTAFFGQGTRLTVV.